This T cell receptor beta chain emerged from a study of blood T cell repertoires in COVID-19. Across the study: The United States, Italy and Spain were the sources of the acute and convalescent COVID-19 samples. PBMCs, B-cell-depleted T cells, or T cells provided the cDNA or gDNA that made up the material.

The V gene lost 6 bases and the J gene lost 3 bases, with 15 bases spanning the gap. This CDR3 has 15 amino acids. Germline CDR1 and CDR2: MDHEN and SYDVKM. Original handling: Estimated nucleated cell counts came from reference gene primer amplification. Produced via immunoSEQ multiplex PCR; TCRdb's table is partial and in-frame only. V and J calls and clone size are as listed in that table; D and trimming were resolved from the DNA. The sample lists about 200,000 clones; 80% to 90% were seen once. Sequenced: peripheral blood. The J gene is TRBJ1-5, the V gene TRBV28; D not certain. The sequence was obtained from a woman aged 80 or over with acute or convalescent COVID-19. The CDR3 nucleotides are TGTGCCAGCAGCCTGGCGAGGGCACCCAATCAGCCCCAGCATTTT. Encoded protein: CASSLARAPNQPQHF. Combining the CDR3 with reference TRBV28 and TRBJ1-5 gives the whole variable domain DVKVTQSSRYLVKRTGEKVFLECVQDMDHENMFWYRQDPGLGLRLIYFSYDVKMKEKGDIPEGYSVSREKKERFSLILESASTNQTSMYLCASSLARAPNQPQHFGDGTRLSIL.